This passage covers 27 T cell receptor beta chains from one sample sequenced in a study of T cells in Graves' hyperthyroidism and ophthalmopathy. Regions amplified from RNA transcripts were the TCR beta CDR3 regions. Primed by the HTBI set, a first-round RT-PCR was run on the TCR CDR3. Using its own MiXCR run on the multiplex PCR reads, TCRdb lists one record per CDR3 protein. This repertoire shows about 640,000 distinct CDR3 sequences, less than 25% found once; its top ten account for under 35%. The specimen was blood. The source is a young man with Graves' ophthalmopathy.

V and J are TRBV29-1 and TRBJ1-1; TRBD1 agrees at 7 bases. V was pared by 3 bases and J by 4 bases, with 8 bases of the junction left unmatched. CDR1 and CDR2 (germline): SQVTM, ANQGSEA. This CDR3 has 14 residues. CDR3 in DNA: TGCAGCGTTGAGAACACAGGGGCTGCCACTGAAGCTTTCTTT. This gives the protein CSVENTGAATEAFF.

This clonotype was seen a single time. The CDR3 nucleotides read TGTGCCAGCAGTCAACGGGGAGTAGATACGCAGTATTTT. Protein product: CASSQRGVDTQYF. The chain couples TRBV2 to TRBJ2-3; the D gene is possibly TRBD2 (5 bases). The germline V gene has CDR1 SNHLY and CDR2 FYNNEI. This CDR3 has 13 residues. V was pared by 5 bases and J by 5 bases, with 11 bases between.

This sequence joins TRBV7-3 and TRBJ2-7; the match to TRBD1 covers 9 bases. The CDR3 runs to 16 residues. V was pared by 3 bases and J by 0 bases, with 6 bases of the junction left unmatched. Germline V CDR1 and CDR2: SGHTA, FQGTGA. The CDR3 sequence is CASSFDGQGLSYEQYF. In DNA, the CDR3 is TGTGCCAGCAGCTTCGACGGACAGGGGCTCTCCTACGAGCAGTACTTC.

This clonotype has ten or more counts. V and J are TRBV10-3 and TRBJ2-3; D possibly uses TRBD1 or TRBD2 (5 bases each). The CDR3 length is 16 residues. V was cut by 3 bases and J by 5 bases, with 18 bases left in between. Germline loops: CDR1 ENHRY, CDR2 SYGVKD. This chain's CDR3 is CAISDREGRAGDTQYF. The CDR3 DNA sequence: TGTGCCATCAGTGACCGCGAGGGGCGCGCGGGAGATACGCAGTATTTT.

This clonotype has ten or more counts. This chain uses TRBV28 with TRBJ2-7; D ambiguous. Germline CDR1 and CDR2: MDHEN and SYDVKM. The CDR3 is 14 amino acids. Trimming took off 5 bases at V and 2 bases at J, with 13 bases between the two ends. CDR3 sequence: CASSPLRGAYEQYF. In DNA, the CDR3 is TGTGCCAGCAGTCCCCTCAGAGGTGCCTACGAGCAGTACTTC.

This clonotype was observed many times. V and J are TRBV28 and TRBJ2-7; D unresolved. Germline CDR1 is MDHEN and CDR2 is SYDVKM. The CDR3 totals 14 residues. Trimming cost V 1 base and J 0 bases, with 7 bases left between them. In DNA form, the CDR3 reads TGTGCCAGCAGTTTATTTATGAGCTCCTACGAGCAGTACTTC. This gives the protein CASSLFMSSYEQYF.

This chain uses TRBV10-3 with TRBJ2-2; TRBD1 is a possible D gene (6 bases). Germline CDR1 reads ENHRY; CDR2 reads SYGVKD. V dropped 6 bases and J dropped 4 bases, with 21 bases sitting between them. The CDR3 spans 17 residues. The CDR3 sequence: CAIRADIRDNFTGELFF. The CDR3 nucleotides read TGTGCCATCAGGGCCGACATAAGGGACAATTTCACCGGGGAGCTGTTTTTT.

This clonotype was counted many times. The gene calls are TRBV5-6 and TRBJ2-5; D remains ambiguous. Germline-derived CDR1 and CDR2 are SGHDT and YYEEEE. Trimming pared 1 base from V and 3 bases from J, leaving 7 bases between. There are 13 residues in the CDR3. CDR3 in DNA: TGTGCCAGCAGCTTGACTGGGGAAGAGACCCAGTACTTC. Encoded protein: CASSLTGEETQYF.

This clonotype was counted only a few times. The V gene is TRBV20-1, the J gene TRBJ2-2; TRBD1 might be the D (6 bases). CDR1 and CDR2 (germline): DFQATT, SNEGSKA (reference sequence). This CDR3 spans 13 amino acids. Trimming removed 4 bases at V and 4 bases at J, with 10 bases between. The CDR3 reads CSATDSFTGELFF. In DNA form, the CDR3 reads TGCAGTGCTACGGACAGTTTCACCGGGGAGCTGTTTTTT.

This clonotype was counted once. The chain recombines TRBV6-1 with TRBJ1-6; weak D call: TRBD1 (5 bases). V dropped 1 base and J dropped 8 bases, with 15 bases sitting between them. This CDR3 has 16 residues. In germline, CDR1 is MNHNS, CDR2 SASEGT. CDR3 coding DNA: TGTGCCAGCAGTGAAGATCCAGAGGGGTTGGATTCACCCCTCCACTTT. Its translation is CASSEDPEGLDSPLHF.

This clonotype was detected ten times or more. The rearrangement uses TRBV28 and TRBJ1-1; weak D call: TRBD1 (6 bases). The CDR3 is 12 residues long. The V gene's germline CDR1 is MDHEN and CDR2 SYDVKM. V lost 6 bases and J lost 6, with 11 bases in between. This CDR3 is CASRGHIAEAFF. The CDR3 DNA follows: TGTGCCAGCAGGGGACACATCGCTGAAGCTTTCTTT. Together with reference TRBV28 and TRBJ1-1, the CDR3 gives the full variable domain: DVKVTQSSRYLVKRTGEKVFLECVQDMDHENMFWYRQDPGLGLRLIYFSYDVKMKEKGDIPEGYSVSREKKERFSLILESASTNQTSMYLCASRGHIAEAFFGQGTRLTVV.

The CDR3 bases are TGTGCCAGCAGTTTAAGGCACGCCTACAATGAGCAGTTCTTC. Protein product: CASSLRHAYNEQFF. This chain connects TRBV27 to TRBJ2-1; D is unresolved. Trimming pared 2 bases from V and 2 bases from J, leaving 7 bases between. CDR3 size: 14 residues. Germline V CDR1 and CDR2: MNHEY, SMNVEV (reference sequence).

This clonotype was seen more than once but under ten times. The rearrangement joins TRBV6-9 to TRBJ2-7; 11 positions agree with TRBD1. Per the germline V gene, CDR1 is MNHGY and CDR2 is SVAAGI. CDR3 size: 17 residues. Trimming cost V 3 bases and J 3 bases; bases outside gene matches: 10. The CDR3, as DNA: TGTGCCAGCAGTTACCTGGCGGGGGACAGGGGGAACTACGAGCAGTACTTC. It is translated as CASSYLAGDRGNYEQYF.

The V call is TRBV10-3, the J call TRBJ2-2, with 14 bases identical to TRBD2. The germline CDR1 and CDR2 sequences are ENHRY and SYGVKD. This CDR3 has 20 residues. V gave up 8 bases and J gave up 5 bases; unmatched junction bases: 19. The CDR3 is CAIGESSLGTSGSRTGELFF. DNA for the CDR3: TGTGCCATCGGAGAGTCTAGCCTCGGGACTAGCGGGAGTAGGACCGGGGAGCTGTTTTTT.

This clonotype was counted ten times or more. The chain is built from TRBV30 and TRBJ1-2, with 10 bases matching TRBD1. Germline values: CDR1 GTSNPN, CDR2 SVGIG (reference sequence). The CDR3 is 13 amino acids. V lost 1 base, J lost 7 bases, and 3 bases stayed unmatched. Here the CDR3 reads CAWSDGQGGGYTF. In DNA, the CDR3 is TGTGCCTGGAGTGACGGACAGGGGGGTGGCTACACCTTC. The full variable domain, in which reference TRBV30 and TRBJ1-2 provide the parts outside the CDR3, is SQTIHQWPATLVQPVGSPLSLECTVEGTSNPNLYWYRQAAGRGLQLLFYSVGIGQISSEVPQNLSASRPQDRQFILSSKKLLLSDSGFYLCAWSDGQGGGYTFGSGTRLTVV.

This clonotype appeared a few times. This chain links TRBV5-1 with TRBJ2-2, with D uncertain. The germline CDR1 and CDR2 sequences are SGHRS and YFSETQ. This CDR3 is built from 16 residues. The germline V and J ends were trimmed by 4 bases and 4 bases, with 17 bases remaining between them. CDR3 DNA sequence: TGCGCCAGCAGCCCCCTGCCCAAAGGGCCCACCGGGGAGCTGTTTTTT. It yields the protein CASSPLPKGPTGELFF.

This clonotype occurred a few times. The chain carries TRBV18 and TRBJ2-7; 10 bases match TRBD1. The CDR3 is 16 amino acids. After removal of 3 bases from V and 5 bases from J, the junction contained 10 bases not matched to a gene. Germline V lookup: CDR1 KGHSH, CDR2 LQKENI. CDR3 loop: CASSPLPGQGTHEQYF. CDR3 nucleotide sequence: TGTGCCAGCTCACCCCTTCCGGGACAGGGGACACACGAGCAGTACTTC.

This clonotype occurred a few times. The CDR3 loop reads CASSQVDREGGYTF. The CDR3 bases are TGTGCCAGCAGCCAAGTTGACAGGGAGGGCGGCTACACCTTC. This rearrangement joins TRBV3-1 to TRBJ1-2, with TRBD1 matching 7 bases. This CDR3 has 14 residues. Germline assignment: CDR1 LGHDT and CDR2 YNNKEL (reference sequence). V gave up 1 base and J gave up 8 bases; unmatched junction bases: 7.

This clonotype showed up just a few times. This rearrangement joins TRBV29-1 to TRBJ2-3; D not certain. Germline V gene data show CDR1 as SQVTM and CDR2 as ANQGSEA. V was shortened by 4 bases and J by 3 bases, with 8 bases between the two germline ends. CDR3 length: 12 residues. In DNA form, the CDR3 reads TGCAGCGTTGGAGTTTGGACAGATACGCAGTATTTT. Translation: CSVGVWTDTQYF.

The chain couples TRBV10-3 to TRBJ2-1, with TRBD2 matching over 9 bases. Losses at the gene ends were 3 bases for V and 8 bases for J; bases not matched to a gene: 17. The CDR3 has 18 amino acids. From germline, CDR1 is ENHRY and CDR2 SYGVKD. For the CDR3, the DNA is TGTGCCATCAGTGAATCTCGGGGACTAGCCGGAATTGGTCATGAGCAGTTCTTC. The encoded protein is CAISESRGLAGIGHEQFF.

This chain connects TRBV29-1 to TRBJ1-3; D gene uncertain. V shed 4 bases and J shed 0 bases, with 16 bases lying between them. This CDR3 comprises 16 residues. Germline CDR1 SQVTM, CDR2 ANQGSEA. DNA for the CDR3: TGCAGCGTTGTAACTTCGATCCCCCGCTCTGGAAACACCATATATTTT. Residues: CSVVTSIPRSGNTIYF.

The chain is built from TRBV19 and TRBJ2-3; TRBD1 might be the D (6 bases). Per germline, CDR1 LNHDA and CDR2 SQIVND (reference sequence). Trimming took off 5 bases at V and 5 bases at J, with 11 bases between the two ends. CDR3 length: 13 residues. CDR3 nucleotides: TGTGCCAGTAGTTACAGGGAACAAGATACGCAGTATTTT. This translates into CASSYREQDTQYF.

This clonotype was counted ten times or more. This sequence joins TRBV2 and TRBJ1-2; maybe TRBD1 (6 bases). This CDR3 comprises 15 residues. V lost 2 bases, J lost 7 bases, and 17 bases lay in between. CDR1 is SNHLY and CDR2 is FYNNEI in the germline V gene. The CDR3 DNA reads TGTGCCAGCAGTGAATTAGGACAGCTAAGTAGTGGCTACACCTTC. Its translation: CASSELGQLSSGYTF.

This chain uses TRBV7-8 with TRBJ1-1; a possible D gene is TRBD1 (5 bases). The V gene's germline CDR1 is SGHVS and CDR2 FQNEAQ. This CDR3 contains 15 residues. The V gene lost 5 bases and the J gene lost 1 base, with 14 bases spanning the gap. As DNA, the CDR3 is TGTGCCAGCAGCCCGGGACTTTCCTCGAACACTGAAGCTTTCTTT. Its protein product is CASSPGLSSNTEAFF.

This clonotype has at least ten counts. This chain uses TRBV5-1 with TRBJ1-1; no clear D. This CDR3 is built from 13 residues. The germline V gene has CDR1 SGHRS and CDR2 YFSETQ. V was trimmed by 0 bases and J by 4 bases, leaving 7 bases between them. The CDR3 region is CASSLGEITEAFF. The CDR3 region has the DNA TGCGCCAGCAGCTTGGGGGAGATCACTGAAGCTTTCTTT. Complete variable domain (other parts from reference TRBV5-1 and TRBJ1-1): KAGVTQTPRYLIKTRGQQVTLSCSPISGHRSVSWYQQTPGQGLQFLFEYFSETQRNKGNFPGRFSGRQFSNSRSEMNVSTLELGDSALYLCASSLGEITEAFFGQGTRLTVV.

This clonotype was found a few times. The CDR3 DNA reads as TGTGCCAGCTCTAGAGTAGATGAGCAGTTCTTC. It specifies CASSRVDEQFF. The chain is built from TRBV6-1 and TRBJ2-1; D remains unclear. CDR1 and CDR2 from the germline V gene are MNHNS and SASEGT. The CDR3 contains 11 residues. V lost 8 bases, J lost 8 bases, and 10 bases lay in between.

There are many counts of this clonotype. The V gene is TRBV7-3, the J gene TRBJ2-1; 12 bases are shared with TRBD2. This CDR3 region has 17 residues. Germline values: CDR1 SGHTA, CDR2 FQGTGA. J gave up 10 bases and V 0 bases, and 10 bases lay outside the gene matches. Written as DNA, the CDR3 is TGTGCCAGCAGCTTAACTATCCCTAGCGGGAGGGCGGGGGAGCAGTTCTTC. This encodes CASSLTIPSGRAGEQFF.